The entry below gives a single TCR beta chain sequence along with its context. The target antigen is unknown. The data belong to a study of cytomegalovirus exposure and HLA in healthy donors. Study as a whole: Inside one of the first data releases sat 75 million to 100 million unique TCRs taken from HLA-typed donors.

Whole-study findings and limits: A missense variant in DCLRE1C was later tied to TCR beta V- and J-gene trimming. Specificity of a few CMV-associated chains for CMV antigens was verified in vitro. The productive fraction for most TCR beta V segments was about 87% or about 30% in an earlier analysis.

Trimming took 5 bases from V and 5 from J, leaving 12 bases between them. From germline, CDR1 is MNHEY and CDR2 SVGAGI. CDR3 length equals 14 residues. Use of 60 Vbeta and 13 Jbeta primers characterized the PCR. Repertoires were generated with immunoSEQ multiplex PCR, while TCRdb's copy carries only in-frame clones and drops some. The sample consists of about 100,000 clones, less than 80% of them appearing once. The sample comprised PBMCs. J is TRBJ1-4 and V is TRBV6-5; D possibly corresponds to TRBD1 (6 bases). The clonotype originates from a middle-aged woman in good health and CMV-seronegative. DNA for the CDR3: TGTGCCAGCAGTCCAACAGGGTTAAATGAAAAACTGTTTTTT. Translated: CASSPTGLNEKLFF.